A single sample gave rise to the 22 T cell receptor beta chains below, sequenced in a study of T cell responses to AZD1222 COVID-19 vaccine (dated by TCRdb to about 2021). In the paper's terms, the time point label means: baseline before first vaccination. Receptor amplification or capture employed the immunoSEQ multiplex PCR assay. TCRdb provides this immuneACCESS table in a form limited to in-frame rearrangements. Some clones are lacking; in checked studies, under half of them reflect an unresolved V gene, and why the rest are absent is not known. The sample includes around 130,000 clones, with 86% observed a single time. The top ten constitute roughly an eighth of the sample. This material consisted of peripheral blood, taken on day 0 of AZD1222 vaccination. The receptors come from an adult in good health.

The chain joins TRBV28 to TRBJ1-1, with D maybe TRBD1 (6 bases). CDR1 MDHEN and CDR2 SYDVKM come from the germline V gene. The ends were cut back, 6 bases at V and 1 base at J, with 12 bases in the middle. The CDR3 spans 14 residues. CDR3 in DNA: TGTGCCAGCAGATCGGGCAGGGGGAACACTGAAGCTTTCTTT. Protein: CASRSGRGNTEAFF.

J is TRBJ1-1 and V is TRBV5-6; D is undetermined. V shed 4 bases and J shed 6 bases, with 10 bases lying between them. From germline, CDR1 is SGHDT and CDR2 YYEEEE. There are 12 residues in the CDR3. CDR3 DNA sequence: TGTGCCAGCAGCGGCGACACTTCTGAAGCTTTCTTT. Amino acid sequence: CASSGDTSEAFF.

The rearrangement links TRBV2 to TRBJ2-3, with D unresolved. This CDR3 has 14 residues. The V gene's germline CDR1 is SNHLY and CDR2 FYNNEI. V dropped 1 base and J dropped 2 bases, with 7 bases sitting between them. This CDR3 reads CASSEGGVTDTQYF. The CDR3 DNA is TGTGCCAGCAGTGAAGGCGGAGTCACAGATACGCAGTATTTT.

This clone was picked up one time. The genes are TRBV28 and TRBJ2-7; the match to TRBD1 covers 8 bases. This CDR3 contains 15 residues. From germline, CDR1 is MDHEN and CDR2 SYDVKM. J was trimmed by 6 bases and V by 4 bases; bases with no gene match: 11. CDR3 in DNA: TGTGCCAGCAGTTCGATTAGGACAGGGAGCGGCGAGCAGTACTTC. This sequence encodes CASSSIRTGSGEQYF.

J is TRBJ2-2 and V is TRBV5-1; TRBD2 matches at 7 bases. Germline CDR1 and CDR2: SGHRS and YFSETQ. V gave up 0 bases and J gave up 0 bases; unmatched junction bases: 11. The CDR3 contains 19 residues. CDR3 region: CASSLVTKTSDANTGELFF. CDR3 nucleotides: TGCGCCAGCAGCTTGGTTACCAAAACTAGCGACGCGAACACCGGGGAGCTGTTTTTT.

This CDR3 is CSVAGTGGGQPQHF. Written as DNA, the CDR3 is TGCAGCGTCGCCGGGACAGGGGGCGGTCAGCCCCAGCATTTT. The chain is built from TRBV29-1 and TRBJ1-5; TRBD1 matches at 12 bases. The CDR3 contains 14 residues. Germline V gene lookup returns CDR1 SQVTM and CDR2 ANQGSEA. V gave up 6 bases and J gave up 6 bases; unmatched junction bases: 6.

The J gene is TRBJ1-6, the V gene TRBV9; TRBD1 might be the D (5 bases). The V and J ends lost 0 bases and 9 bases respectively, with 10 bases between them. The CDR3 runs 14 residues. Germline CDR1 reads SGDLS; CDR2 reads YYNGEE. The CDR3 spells CASSVVQGGSPLHF. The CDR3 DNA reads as TGTGCCAGCAGCGTAGTCCAGGGCGGTTCACCCCTCCACTTT.

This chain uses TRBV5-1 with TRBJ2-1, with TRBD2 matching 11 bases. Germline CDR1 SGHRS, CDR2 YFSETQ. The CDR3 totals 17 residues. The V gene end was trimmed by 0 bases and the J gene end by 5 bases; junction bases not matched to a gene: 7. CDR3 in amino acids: CASSLVVALAGDNEQFF. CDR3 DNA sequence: TGCGCCAGCAGCTTGGTGGTCGCACTAGCGGGAGACAATGAGCAGTTCTTC.

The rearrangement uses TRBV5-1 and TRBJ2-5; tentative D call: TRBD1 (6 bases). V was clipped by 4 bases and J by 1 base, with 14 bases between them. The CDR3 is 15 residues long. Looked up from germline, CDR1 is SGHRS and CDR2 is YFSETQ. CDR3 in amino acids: CASSISTGPQETQYF. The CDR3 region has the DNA TGCGCCAGCAGCATCTCGACAGGACCCCAAGAGACCCAGTACTTC.

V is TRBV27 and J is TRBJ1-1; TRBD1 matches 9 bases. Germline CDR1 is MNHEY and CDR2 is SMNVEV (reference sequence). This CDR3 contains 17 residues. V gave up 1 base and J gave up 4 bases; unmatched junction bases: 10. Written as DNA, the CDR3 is TGTGCCAGCAGTTTATACAGGGGGCGGGAGTTGGGCACTGAAGCTTTCTTT. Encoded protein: CASSLYRGRELGTEAFF.

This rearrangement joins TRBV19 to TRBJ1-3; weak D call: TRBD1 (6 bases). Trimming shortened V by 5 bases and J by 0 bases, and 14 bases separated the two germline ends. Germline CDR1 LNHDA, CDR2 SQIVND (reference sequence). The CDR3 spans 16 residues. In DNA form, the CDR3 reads TGTGCCAGTAGTCCCCAAGGACAGAGCTCTGGAAACACCATATATTTT. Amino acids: CASSPQGQSSGNTIYF.

The CDR3 sequence is CASSFRDRGGYTF. The CDR3 DNA follows: TGTGCCAGCAGTTTCCGGGACAGGGGCGGCTACACCTTC. The chain is built from TRBV27 and TRBJ1-2; 10 nucleotides match TRBD1. V trimming: 3 bases; J trimming: 8 bases; junction bases outside the gene matches: 3. The CDR3 extends over 13 amino acids. The germline V gene has CDR1 MNHEY and CDR2 SMNVEV (reference sequence).

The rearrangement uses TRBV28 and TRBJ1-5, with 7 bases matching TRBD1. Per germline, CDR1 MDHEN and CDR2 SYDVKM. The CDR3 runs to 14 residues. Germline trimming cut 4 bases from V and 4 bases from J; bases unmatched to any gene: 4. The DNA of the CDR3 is TGTGCCAGCAGTTCGTACAGGGGAAATCAGCCCCAGCATTTT. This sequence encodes CASSSYRGNQPQHF.

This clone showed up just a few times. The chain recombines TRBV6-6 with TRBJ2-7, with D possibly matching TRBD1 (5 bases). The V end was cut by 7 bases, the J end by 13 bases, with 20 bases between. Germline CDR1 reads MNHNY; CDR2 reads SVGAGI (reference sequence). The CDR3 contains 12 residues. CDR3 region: CASTSRGRVAYF. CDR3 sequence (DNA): TGTGCCAGCACCTCAAGGGGCAGGGTTGCCTACTTC.

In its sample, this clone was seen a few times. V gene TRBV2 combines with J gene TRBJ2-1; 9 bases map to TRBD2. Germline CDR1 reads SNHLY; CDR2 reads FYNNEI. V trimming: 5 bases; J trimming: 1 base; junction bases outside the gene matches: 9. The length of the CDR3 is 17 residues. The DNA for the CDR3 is TGTGCCAGCAGTACGAGGCGGGAGGGCACATCCTACAATGAGCAGTTCTTC. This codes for CASSTRREGTSYNEQFF.

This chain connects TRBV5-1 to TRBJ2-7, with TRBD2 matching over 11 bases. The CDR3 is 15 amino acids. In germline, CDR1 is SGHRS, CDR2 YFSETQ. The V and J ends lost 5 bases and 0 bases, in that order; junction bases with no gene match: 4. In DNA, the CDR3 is TGCGCCAGCAGACCGACTAGCGGGGACTCCTACGAGCAGTACTTC. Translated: CASRPTSGDSYEQYF.

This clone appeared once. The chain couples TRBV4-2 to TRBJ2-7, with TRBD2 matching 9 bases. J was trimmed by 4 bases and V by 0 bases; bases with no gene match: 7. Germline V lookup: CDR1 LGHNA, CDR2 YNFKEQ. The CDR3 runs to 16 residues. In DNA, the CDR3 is TGTGCCAGCAGCCAAGAGTCAGCGGGAGGTGTATACGAGCAGTACTTC. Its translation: CASSQESAGGVYEQYF.

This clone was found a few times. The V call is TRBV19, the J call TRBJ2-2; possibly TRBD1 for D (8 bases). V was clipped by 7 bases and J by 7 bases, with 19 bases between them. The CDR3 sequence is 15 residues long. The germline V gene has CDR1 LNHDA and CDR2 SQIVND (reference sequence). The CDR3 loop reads CASNPRQGRGGELFF. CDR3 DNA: TGTGCCAGTAACCCCCGACAGGGGAGGGGCGGGGAGCTGTTTTTT.

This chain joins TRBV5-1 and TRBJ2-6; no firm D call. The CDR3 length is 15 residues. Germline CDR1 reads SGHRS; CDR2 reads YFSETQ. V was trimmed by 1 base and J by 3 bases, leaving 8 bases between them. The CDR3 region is CASSLQTLGANVLTF. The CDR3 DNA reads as TGCGCCAGCAGCTTGCAAACTCTTGGGGCCAACGTCCTGACTTTC.

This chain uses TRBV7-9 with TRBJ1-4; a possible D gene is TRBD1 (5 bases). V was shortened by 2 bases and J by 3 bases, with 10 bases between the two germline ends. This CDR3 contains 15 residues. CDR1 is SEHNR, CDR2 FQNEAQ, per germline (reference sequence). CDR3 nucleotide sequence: TGTGCCAGCAGCTTATCTCAGGGACCTAATGAAAAACTGTTTTTT. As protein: CASSLSQGPNEKLFF.

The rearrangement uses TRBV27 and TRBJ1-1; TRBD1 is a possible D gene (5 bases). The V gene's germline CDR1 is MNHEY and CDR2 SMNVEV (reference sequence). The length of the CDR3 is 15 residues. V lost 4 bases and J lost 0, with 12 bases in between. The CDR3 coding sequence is TGTGCCAGCAGTTCCCTTCAACAGGTGAACACTGAAGCTTTCTTT. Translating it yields CASSSLQQVNTEAFF.

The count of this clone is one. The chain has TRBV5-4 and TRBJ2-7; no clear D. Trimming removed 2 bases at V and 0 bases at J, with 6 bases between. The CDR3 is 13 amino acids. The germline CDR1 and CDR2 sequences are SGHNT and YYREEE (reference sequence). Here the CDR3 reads CASSFYSSYEQYF. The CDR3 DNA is TGTGCCAGCAGCTTCTACAGCTCCTACGAGCAGTACTTC.